This entry lists 8 T cell receptor beta chains sequenced from one sample in a study of T cells in Graves' hyperthyroidism and ophthalmopathy. From RNA transcripts, TCR beta CDR3 regions were amplified. First-round RT-PCR of the TCR CDR3 relied on the HTBI primer set. TCRdb fed the multiplex PCR reads into MiXCR, producing one record per CDR3 protein. This table holds 330,000 or so distinct CDR3 sequences, less than 20% found once. The sequenced material came from blood. These receptors were collected from a man aged 45-65 years with Graves' ophthalmopathy.

This clonotype turned up a few times. V usage is TRBV3-1 and J usage is TRBJ1-3, with TRBD1 matching over 7 bases. Germline CDR1 is LGHDT and CDR2 is YNNKEL (reference sequence). The V segment lost 4 bases and the J segment 0 bases; nucleotides outside the gene matches: 3. There are 15 residues in the CDR3. CDR3 region: CASSLRQGSGNTIYF. The CDR3 DNA reads TGTGCCAGCAGCCTCCGACAGGGCTCTGGAAACACCATATATTTT.

The genes are TRBV7-3 and TRBJ2-1; D ambiguous. Germline CDR1 SGHTA, CDR2 FQGTGA. Trimming took off 5 bases at V and 6 bases at J, with 14 bases between the two ends. The CDR3 has 14 amino acids. The CDR3: CASSPNRLGNEQFF. CDR3 nucleotides: TGTGCCAGCAGCCCCAACCGGCTGGGCAATGAGCAGTTCTTC.

This clonotype has only one observation. V gene TRBV27 combines with J gene TRBJ2-5; 11 bases line up with TRBD2. CDR1 MNHEY and CDR2 SMNVEV come from the germline V gene (reference sequence). The CDR3 totals 16 residues. V lost 5 bases, J lost 5 bases, and 10 bases stayed unmatched. The CDR3 sequence is CASSPTGLAEAETQYF. As DNA, the CDR3 is TGTGCCAGCAGTCCTACGGGACTAGCGGAAGCGGAGACCCAGTACTTC.

This clonotype was counted a few times. The chain carries TRBV7-9 and TRBJ2-3, with 10 bases that match TRBD2. The CDR3 runs to 16 residues. Germline lookup yields CDR1 SEHNR and CDR2 FQNEAQ (reference sequence). The trim removed 5 bases at V and 10 bases at J, leaving 15 bases unmatched. The CDR3 DNA follows: TGTGCCAGCAGCCCACGGACTAGCGGAGACGGGAATCCGCAGTATTTT. It yields the protein CASSPRTSGDGNPQYF.

This clonotype came up a few times. The chain has TRBV7-9 and TRBJ1-6; D is undetermined. The V gene lost 5 bases and the J gene lost 7 bases, with 12 bases spanning the gap. The CDR3 is made up of 14 amino acids. Germline CDR1 is SEHNR and CDR2 is FQNEAQ (reference sequence). The CDR3 DNA is TGTGCCAGCAGCCCACGAGGCGGCAATTCACCCCTCCACTTT. Translation gives CASSPRGGNSPLHF.

This clonotype was seen at least ten times. The J gene is TRBJ1-1, the V gene TRBV14; D might be TRBD1 (5 bases). Trimming left V 1 base short and J 4 bases short, with 10 bases between. CDR1 and CDR2 (germline): SGHDN, FVKESK. The CDR3 is made up of 14 amino acids. The CDR3 here is CASSQVYGGTEAFF. The CDR3 bases are TGTGCCAGCAGCCAAGTTTACGGGGGCACTGAAGCTTTCTTT.

The table lists this clonotype with many counts. The V and J genes are TRBV30 and TRBJ2-7, with TRBD1 matching 7 bases. Germline lookup yields CDR1 GTSNPN and CDR2 SVGIG (reference sequence). With 5 bases clipped from V and 0 bases from J, the junction kept 4 bases outside the gene matches. This CDR3 contains 13 residues. The CDR3 DNA reads TGTGCCTGGCAGACAGGGAGCTCCTACGAGCAGTACTTC. As protein: CAWQTGSSYEQYF. The whole variable domain, filled in from reference TRBV30 and TRBJ2-7, reads SQTIHQWPATLVQPVGSPLSLECTVEGTSNPNLYWYRQAAGRGLQLLFYSVGIGQISSEVPQNLSASRPQDRQFILSSKKLLLSDSGFYLCAWQTGSSYEQYFGPGTRLTVT.

This clonotype came up many times. This rearrangement joins TRBV12-3 or TRBV12-4 to TRBJ1-2; TRBD1 agrees at 7 bases. CDR3 length: 15 amino acids. The J segment lost 4 bases and the V segment lost 5 bases, leaving 10 bases of the junction unmatched. The CDR3 DNA reads as TGTGCCAGCAGTCCCCAAGAGTCAGGGGGCTATGGCTACACCTTC. It specifies CASSPQESGGYGYTF.